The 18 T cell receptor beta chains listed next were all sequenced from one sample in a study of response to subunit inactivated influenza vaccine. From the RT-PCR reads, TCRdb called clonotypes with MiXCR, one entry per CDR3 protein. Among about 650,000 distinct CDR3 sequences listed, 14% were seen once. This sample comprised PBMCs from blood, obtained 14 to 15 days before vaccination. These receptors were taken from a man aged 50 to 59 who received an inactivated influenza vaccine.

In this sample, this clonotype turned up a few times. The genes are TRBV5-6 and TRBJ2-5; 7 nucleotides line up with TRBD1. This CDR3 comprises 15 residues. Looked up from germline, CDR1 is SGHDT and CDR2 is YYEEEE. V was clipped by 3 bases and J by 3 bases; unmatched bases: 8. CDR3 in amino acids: CASSWGPGQKETQYF. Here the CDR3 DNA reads TGTGCCAGCAGCTGGGGACCGGGACAGAAAGAGACCCAGTACTTC.

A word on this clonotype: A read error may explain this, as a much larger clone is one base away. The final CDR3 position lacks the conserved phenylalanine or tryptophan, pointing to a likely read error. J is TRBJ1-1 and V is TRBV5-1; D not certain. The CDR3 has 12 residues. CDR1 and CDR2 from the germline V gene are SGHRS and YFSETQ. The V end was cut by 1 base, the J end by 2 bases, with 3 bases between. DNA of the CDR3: TGCGCCAGCAGCTTGTCCAACACTGAAGCTTTCTCT. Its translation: CASSLSNTEAFS.

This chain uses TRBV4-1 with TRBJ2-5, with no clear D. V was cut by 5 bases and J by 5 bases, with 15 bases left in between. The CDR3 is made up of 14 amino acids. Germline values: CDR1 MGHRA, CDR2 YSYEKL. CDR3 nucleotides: TGCGCCAGCAGCGGAGAGGCTGGGTGGGAGACCCAGTACTTC. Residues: CASSGEAGWETQYF.

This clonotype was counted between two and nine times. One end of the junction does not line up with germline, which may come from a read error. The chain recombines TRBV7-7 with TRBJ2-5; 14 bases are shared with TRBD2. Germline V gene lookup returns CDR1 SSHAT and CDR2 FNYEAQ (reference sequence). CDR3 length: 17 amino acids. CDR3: CASSLGTSGGGQETQYF. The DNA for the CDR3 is TGTGCTAGCAGCTTAGGGACTAGCGGGGGAGGACAAGAGACCCAGTACTTC.

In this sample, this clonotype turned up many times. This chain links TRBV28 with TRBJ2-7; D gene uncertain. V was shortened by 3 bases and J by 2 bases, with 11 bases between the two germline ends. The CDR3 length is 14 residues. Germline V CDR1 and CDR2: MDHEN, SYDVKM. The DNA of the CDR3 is TGTGCCAGCAGTTTTGTTCCCGGACCCTACGAGCAGTACTTC. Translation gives CASSFVPGPYEQYF.

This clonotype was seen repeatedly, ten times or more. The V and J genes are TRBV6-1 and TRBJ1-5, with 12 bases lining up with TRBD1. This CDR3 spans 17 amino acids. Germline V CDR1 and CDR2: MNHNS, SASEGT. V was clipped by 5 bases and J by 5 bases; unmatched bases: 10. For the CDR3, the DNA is TGTGCCAGCAGTCGGGGGGGACAGGGGGCTTTTTATCAGCCCCAGCATTTT. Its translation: CASSRGGQGAFYQPQHF.

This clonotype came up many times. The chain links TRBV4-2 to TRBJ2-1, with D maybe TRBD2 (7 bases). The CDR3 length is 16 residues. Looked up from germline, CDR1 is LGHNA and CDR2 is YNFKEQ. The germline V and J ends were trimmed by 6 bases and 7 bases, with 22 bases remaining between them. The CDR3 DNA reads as TGTGCCAGCAGTGTCCAGGGGACGGGAGGTTTAAATGAGCAGTTCTTC. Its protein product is CASSVQGTGGLNEQFF.

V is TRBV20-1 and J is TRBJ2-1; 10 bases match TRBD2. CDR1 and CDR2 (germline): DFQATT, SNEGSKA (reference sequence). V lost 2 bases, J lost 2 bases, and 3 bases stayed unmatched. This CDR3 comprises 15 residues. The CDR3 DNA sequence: TGCAGTGCTAGACTAGCGGGAGTAACCTACAATGAGCAGTTCTTC. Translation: CSARLAGVTYNEQFF.

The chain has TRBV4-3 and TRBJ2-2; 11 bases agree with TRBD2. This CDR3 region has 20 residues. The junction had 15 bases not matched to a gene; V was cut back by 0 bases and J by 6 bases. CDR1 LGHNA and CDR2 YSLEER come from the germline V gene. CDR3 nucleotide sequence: TGCGCCAGCAGCCAAGAGCTAGCGGGGGGCCCGGTCGGTAGGGCCGGGGAGCTGTTTTTT. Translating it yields CASSQELAGGPVGRAGELFF.

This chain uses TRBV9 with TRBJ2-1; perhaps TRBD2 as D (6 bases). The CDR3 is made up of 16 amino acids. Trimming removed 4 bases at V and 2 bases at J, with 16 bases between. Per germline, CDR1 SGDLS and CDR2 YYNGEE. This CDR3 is CASSIGTPKPYNEQFF. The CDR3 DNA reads TGTGCCAGCAGCATCGGGACTCCGAAACCCTACAATGAGCAGTTCTTC.

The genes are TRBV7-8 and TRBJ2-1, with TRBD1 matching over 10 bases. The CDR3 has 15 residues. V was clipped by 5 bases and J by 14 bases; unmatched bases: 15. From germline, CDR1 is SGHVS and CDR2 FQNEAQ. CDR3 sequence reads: CASSVRDRGLGGEFF. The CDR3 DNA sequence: TGTGCCAGCAGCGTCCGGGACAGGGGTTTAGGGGGGGAGTTCTTC.

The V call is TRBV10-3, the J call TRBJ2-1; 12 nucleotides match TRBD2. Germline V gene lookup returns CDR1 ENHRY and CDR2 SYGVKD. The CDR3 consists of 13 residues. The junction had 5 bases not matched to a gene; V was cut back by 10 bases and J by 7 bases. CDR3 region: CASGLAGKNEQFF. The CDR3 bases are TGTGCCAGCGGACTAGCGGGAAAGAATGAGCAGTTCTTC.

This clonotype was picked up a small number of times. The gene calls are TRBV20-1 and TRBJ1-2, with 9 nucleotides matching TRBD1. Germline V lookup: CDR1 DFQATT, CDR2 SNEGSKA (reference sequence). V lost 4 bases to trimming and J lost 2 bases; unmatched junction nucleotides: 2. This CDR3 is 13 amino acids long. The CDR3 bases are TGCAGTGCTACCGGGACAGGGAACTATGGCTACACCTTC. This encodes CSATGTGNYGYTF.

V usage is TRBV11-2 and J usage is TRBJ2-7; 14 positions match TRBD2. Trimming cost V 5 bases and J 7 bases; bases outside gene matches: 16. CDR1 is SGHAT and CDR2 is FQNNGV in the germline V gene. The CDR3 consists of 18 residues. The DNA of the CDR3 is TGTGCCAGCAGCAAAGGCCCCGGACTAGCGGGAGGATCCCTGGAGCAGTACTTC. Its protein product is CASSKGPGLAGGSLEQYF.

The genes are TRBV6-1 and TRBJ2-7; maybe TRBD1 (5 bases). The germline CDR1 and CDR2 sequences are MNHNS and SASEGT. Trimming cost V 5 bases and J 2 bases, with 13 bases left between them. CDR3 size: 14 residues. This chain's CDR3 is CASSPGHIPYEQYF. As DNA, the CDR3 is TGTGCCAGCAGTCCCGGACACATACCCTACGAGCAGTACTTC.

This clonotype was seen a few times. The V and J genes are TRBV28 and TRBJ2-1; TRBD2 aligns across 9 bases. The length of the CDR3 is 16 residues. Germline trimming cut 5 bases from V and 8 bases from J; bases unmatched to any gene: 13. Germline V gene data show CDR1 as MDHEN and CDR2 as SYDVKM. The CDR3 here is CASSRTGTSILDEQFF. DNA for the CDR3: TGTGCCAGCAGTCGGACCGGGACTAGCATTCTTGATGAGCAGTTCTTC.

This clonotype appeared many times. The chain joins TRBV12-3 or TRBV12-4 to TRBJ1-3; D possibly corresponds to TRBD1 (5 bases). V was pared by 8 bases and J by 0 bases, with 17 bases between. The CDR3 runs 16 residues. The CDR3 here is CASSSTAQSSGNTIYF. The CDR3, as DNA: TGTGCCAGCTCGTCGACAGCACAGAGCTCTGGAAACACCATATATTTT.

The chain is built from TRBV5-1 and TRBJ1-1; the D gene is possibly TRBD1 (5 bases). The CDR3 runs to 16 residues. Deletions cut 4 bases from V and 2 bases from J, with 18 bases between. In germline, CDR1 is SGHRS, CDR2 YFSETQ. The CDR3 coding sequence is TGCGCCAGCAGCCCGAACAGGAACTCCGTTAACACTGAAGCTTTCTTT. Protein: CASSPNRNSVNTEAFF.